This T cell receptor (beta chain) was found in a study of cytomegalovirus exposure and HLA in healthy donors. Of note for this clone: Its antigen remains unknown.

Study results and limitations: Reported performance of the classifier showed diagnosis of cytomegalovirus status with high specificity and sensitivity. Later work found most CMV-associated TCR beta chains apparently HLA-restricted. Reported findings show TCR beta sequences accurately forecast HLA-A and HLA-B alleles in most subjects. Several top significant clusters appeared, in a later analysis, to be linked to common viral pathogens.

Germline V CDR1 and CDR2: LGHNA, YNFKEQ. The length of the CDR3 is 15 residues. The V segment lost 3 bases and the J segment 8 bases; nucleotides outside the gene matches: 6. 13 Jbeta primers and 60 Vbeta primers were used for the PCR. Libraries were prepared by immunoSEQ multiplex PCR; TCRdb keeps only in-frame clonotypes and omits some of them. The sample consists of roughly 150,000 clones, about 85% of them appearing once. Input material: PBMCs. The TCR sequence derives from a woman younger than 35 in good health and CMV-seronegative. The J gene is TRBJ1-6, the V gene TRBV4-2; 8 bases map to TRBD1. The CDR3 region is CASSQTGVWDSPLHF. The CDR3 DNA reads TGTGCCAGCAGCCAGACAGGGGTTTGGGATTCACCCCTCCACTTT.